This TCR beta chain was observed in a study of shared clonotypes between healthy human individuals. Profiling relied on immunoSEQ multiplex PCR, and the TCRdb table lists in-frame clones only, not all of them. The top ten clones hold more than 1.5% of a sample with about 2,200,000 clones, approximately 94% of them seen once. V lost 4 bases to trimming and J lost 3 bases, with 14 bases between them. CDR1 is SGDLS, CDR2 YYNGEE, per germline. CDR3 length: 14 amino acids. Terminally differentiated effector memory CD45RA+ cells were excluded by CCR7 positive selection of CD45RO-negative cells. V and J are TRBV9 and TRBJ2-7; D possibly corresponds to TRBD1 (6 bases). Sequenced sample: naive CD8+ T cells from PBMCs. The sequence was obtained from a man younger than 35 in good health. Some clones in this sample may be carry-over from other donors' samples. CDR3 region: CASSSRTESYEQYF. CDR3 DNA sequence: TGTGCCAGCAGCTCACGGACAGAGAGCTACGAGCAGTACTTC.